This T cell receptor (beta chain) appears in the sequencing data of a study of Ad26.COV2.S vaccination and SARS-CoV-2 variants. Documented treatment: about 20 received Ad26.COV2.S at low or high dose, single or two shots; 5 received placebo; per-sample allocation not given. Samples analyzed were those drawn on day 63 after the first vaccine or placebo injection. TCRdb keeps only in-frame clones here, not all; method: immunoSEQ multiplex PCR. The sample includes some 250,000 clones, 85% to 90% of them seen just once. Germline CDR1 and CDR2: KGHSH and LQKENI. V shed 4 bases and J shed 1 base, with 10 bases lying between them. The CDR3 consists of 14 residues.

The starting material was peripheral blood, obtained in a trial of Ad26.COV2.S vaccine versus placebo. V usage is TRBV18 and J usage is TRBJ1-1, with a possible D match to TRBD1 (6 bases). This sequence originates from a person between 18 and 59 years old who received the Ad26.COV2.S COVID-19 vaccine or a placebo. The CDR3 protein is CASSHQGKNTEAFF. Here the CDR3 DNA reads TGTGCCAGCTCACATCAGGGGAAGAACACTGAAGCTTTCTTT.